This T cell receptor (beta chain) originates from a study of long-term antiretroviral therapy in people with HIV. This clone was picked up one time. Its antigen is still unknown. At the survey level, the v3.0 immunoSEQ assay was run. Sequencing of each sample targeted roughly 35,000-55,000 T-cell genomes. TCRdb's copy holds only in-frame clones and misses some; the assay was immunoSEQ multiplex PCR. Altogether about 25,000 clones are present, roughly 86% being singletons, with the ten largest covering about 5.2%. Unmatched junction bases numbered 12, after V lost 5 bases and J lost 3 bases. The germline gives CDR1 SGHRS, CDR2 YFSETQ. This CDR3 region has 16 residues. Study results and limitations: HIV repertoire CDR3 lengths ranged less widely than those of controls. Those clones which expanded before ART made up the dominant part of the repertoire at all time points.

The TCR sequence derives from a man younger than 40 with HIV. The source was unsorted PBMCs, collected 4.4 years after starting antiretroviral therapy. The rearrangement uses TRBV5-1 and TRBJ2-7; 9 bases map to TRBD1. The chain's CDR3 is CASRTNPGTGIYEQYF. The CDR3 nucleotides are TGCGCCAGCAGGACCAACCCCGGGACAGGGATCTACGAGCAGTACTTC.